The 27 T cell receptor beta chains below were found in one sample sequenced in a study of T cell repertoires in cytomegalovirus infection. TCRdb re-analysed the reads in MiXCR, keeping a single row per CDR3 protein. Of around 320,000 distinct CDR3 sequences listed, approximately 9.5% are singletons. The sequenced material came from PBMCs. The receptors were gathered from a human donor in good health (CMV status not recorded). Some clones in this sample may be carry-over from other donors' samples.

This clonotype has more than one count but fewer than ten. The rearrangement links TRBV20-1 to TRBJ1-5; D uncertain. Germline-derived CDR1 and CDR2 are DFQATT and SNEGSKA (reference sequence). The CDR3 spans 15 residues. V was shortened by 4 bases and J by 0 bases, with 13 bases between the two germline ends. This CDR3 reads CSAILGLDSNQPQHF. CDR3 bases: TGCAGTGCTATATTAGGGCTAGATAGCAATCAGCCCCAGCATTTT.

In its sample, this clonotype was seen many times. The rearrangement joins TRBV7-6 to TRBJ2-5, with D maybe TRBD2 (5 bases). Germline CDR1 and CDR2: SGHVS and FNYEAQ. The V and J ends lost 5 bases and 7 bases respectively, with 17 bases between them. The CDR3 spans 14 residues. Written as DNA, the CDR3 is TGTGCCAGCAGCCTGGGGAGCGCCGTAGGGACCCAGTACTTC. Its protein is CASSLGSAVGTQYF.

The V gene is TRBV30, the J gene TRBJ2-1, with a possible D match to TRBD1 (6 bases). Trimming stripped 6 bases from V and 4 bases from J, with 16 bases between. The CDR3 is 14 residues long. Germline CDR1 GTSNPN, CDR2 SVGIG (reference sequence). CDR3 region: CACRSTGLYNEQFF. The DNA for the CDR3 is TGTGCCTGCCGATCGACAGGTCTATACAATGAGCAGTTCTTC.

In its sample, this clonotype was seen a few times. This chain connects TRBV7-2 to TRBJ1-5; no clear D. Germline CDR1 is SGHTA and CDR2 is FQGNSA. Trimming left V 5 bases short and J 4 bases short, with 15 bases between. The CDR3 runs 15 residues. The CDR3, as DNA: TGTGCCAGCAGCCCGCAGACACGTCGGAATCAGCCCCAGCATTTT. Translating it yields CASSPQTRRNQPQHF.

This clonotype appeared a few times. This chain uses TRBV7-2 with TRBJ1-3; TRBD1 is a possible D gene (5 bases). Germline V gives CDR1 SGHTA, CDR2 FQGNSA. The length of the CDR3 is 15 residues. V was pared by 5 bases and J by 0 bases, with 11 bases between. The CDR3 nucleotides read TGTGCCAGCAGCCCACGGGACTCCTCTGGAAACACCATATATTTT. This encodes CASSPRDSSGNTIYF.

The V gene is TRBV19, the J gene TRBJ1-2, with D possibly being TRBD1 (6 bases). V was cut by 1 base and J by 3 bases, with 12 bases left in between. Germline V CDR1 and CDR2: LNHDA, SQIVND (reference sequence). This CDR3 is 15 amino acids long. CDR3 sequence: CASSIALRQDYGYTF. CDR3 in DNA: TGTGCCAGTAGTATAGCCCTGCGACAGGACTATGGCTACACCTTC. The full variable domain, with the rest looked up from reference TRBV19 and TRBJ1-2, is DGGITQSPKYLFRKEGQNVTLSCEQNLNHDAMYWYRQDPGQGLRLIYYSQIVNDFQKGDIAEGYSVSREKKESFPLTVTSAQKNPTAFYLCASSIALRQDYGYTFGSGTRLTVV.

This clonotype was counted a few times. The CDR3 sequence: CASSVTSGSPETQYF. The CDR3 DNA reads TGCGCCAGCAGCGTGACTAGCGGGAGCCCAGAGACCCAGTACTTC. V gene TRBV4-1 combines with J gene TRBJ2-5, with 12 positions matching TRBD2. V shed 5 bases and J 4 bases; nucleotides not matched to a gene: 5. From germline, CDR1 is MGHRA and CDR2 YSYEKL. The CDR3 consists of 15 residues.

The chain combines TRBV12-5 with TRBJ2-2, with D maybe TRBD1 (7 bases). Per the germline V gene, CDR1 is LGHNT and CDR2 is FRNRAP. Trimming removed 5 bases at V and 4 bases at J, with 20 bases between. The CDR3 contains 17 residues. CDR3 sequence (DNA): TGTGCTAGTGGTCCCTTCAGGGGGGCAGAAATCACCGGGGAGCTGTTTTTT. Encoded protein: CASGPFRGAEITGELFF.

The gene calls are TRBV28 and TRBJ2-7, with 7 bases matching TRBD1. The ends lost 7 bases at V and 4 bases at J; junction bases unmatched: 4. The CDR3 length is 12 residues. Germline CDR1 is MDHEN and CDR2 is SYDVKM. The CDR3 DNA reads TGTGCCAGCAAAGGGGGCGTTTACGAGCAGTACTTC. Translating it yields CASKGGVYEQYF.

CDR3 sequence: CASSQGSANEKLFF. The CDR3 DNA reads as TGTGCCAGCAGCCAGGGCAGTGCTAATGAAAAACTGTTTTTT. This rearrangement joins TRBV4-2 to TRBJ1-4; D not resolved. V shed 3 bases and J shed 3 bases, with 8 bases lying between them. Germline V gives CDR1 LGHNA, CDR2 YNFKEQ. This CDR3 is 14 amino acids long.

This clonotype was detected ten times or more. The chain couples TRBV7-2 to TRBJ2-2; 9 nucleotides align to TRBD1. Germline loops: CDR1 SGHTA, CDR2 FQGNSA. This CDR3 region has 17 residues. J lost 12 bases, V lost 6 bases, and 20 bases had no gene match. The CDR3 loop reads CASRSQGANTGIEKLFF. Written as DNA, the CDR3 is TGTGCCAGCAGATCACAGGGGGCGAACACCGGGATAGAGAAGCTGTTTTTT.

This clonotype was found many times. This chain links TRBV7-2 with TRBJ2-7; weak D call: TRBD2 (7 bases). With 1 base removed from V and 4 bases from J, the gap between germline ends came to 14 bases. Germline-derived CDR1 and CDR2 are SGHTA and FQGNSA. The CDR3 is made up of 15 amino acids. The CDR3 spells CASSLGGGGSYEQYF. CDR3 nucleotides: TGTGCCAGCAGCTTAGGGGGAGGGGGTTCATACGAGCAGTACTTC.

This clonotype has at least ten counts. The chain is built from TRBV4-3 and TRBJ2-1; D is possibly TRBD1 or TRBD2 (5 bases each). V lost 2 bases to trimming and J lost 0 bases, with 17 bases between them. This CDR3 spans 18 amino acids. CDR1 and CDR2 from the germline V gene are LGHNA and YSLEER. This CDR3 is CASSQLSGTPSSYNEQFF. The CDR3 coding sequence is TGCGCCAGCAGCCAACTATCCGGGACCCCAAGCTCCTACAATGAGCAGTTCTTC.

This clonotype has a handful of counts. The chain carries TRBV20-1 and TRBJ2-5; TRBD2 matches at 10 bases. The V gene end was trimmed by 3 bases and the J gene end by 1 base; junction bases not matched to a gene: 14. The germline gives CDR1 DFQATT, CDR2 SNEGSKA (reference sequence). The CDR3 runs 18 residues. The CDR3 loop reads CSASNNQRGGNPQETQYF. As DNA, the CDR3 is TGCAGTGCTAGCAATAACCAGCGGGGGGGCAACCCCCAAGAGACCCAGTACTTC.

This clonotype was recorded many times. The gene calls are TRBV6-6 and TRBJ1-3; D not certain. This CDR3 contains 16 residues. Per the germline V gene, CDR1 is MNHNY and CDR2 is SVGAGI (reference sequence). The germline V and J ends were trimmed by 2 bases and 0 bases, with 11 bases remaining between them. The CDR3 loop is CASSYEGRSSGNTIYF. The CDR3 DNA follows: TGTGCCAGCAGTTACGAGGGCAGGAGCTCTGGAAACACCATATATTTT.

This clonotype was detected only a few times. This chain uses TRBV25-1 with TRBJ2-4; no reliable D call. CDR1 and CDR2 (germline): MGHDK, SYGVNS. V lost 2 bases to trimming and J lost 6 bases, with 14 bases between them. The CDR3 sequence is 15 residues long. CDR3 sequence: CASSEGGFSGNIQYF. In DNA form, the CDR3 reads TGTGCCAGCAGTGAAGGTGGATTTAGTGGAAACATTCAGTACTTC.

The chain employs TRBV27 and TRBJ1-6, with D possibly matching TRBD1 (5 bases). The CDR3 has 14 amino acids. Germline lookup yields CDR1 MNHEY and CDR2 SMNVEV (reference sequence). V gave up 3 bases and J gave up 7 bases, with 10 bases separating them. The CDR3 DNA reads as TGTGCCAGCAGTTTTTGGGGGGAGAATTCACCCCTCCACTTT. It translates to CASSFWGENSPLHF.

This clonotype was detected only a few times. The V and J genes are TRBV28 and TRBJ2-1, with 10 bases that match TRBD2. V trimming: 6 bases; J trimming: 4 bases; junction bases outside the gene matches: 3. The CDR3 loop spans 14 amino acids. Germline V gives CDR1 MDHEN, CDR2 SYDVKM. For the CDR3, the DNA is TGTGCCAGCAGATCTAGCGGGAGATACAATGAGCAGTTCTTC. This translates into CASRSSGRYNEQFF. Supplemented by reference TRBV28 and TRBJ2-1, the full variable domain reads DVKVTQSSRYLVKRTGEKVFLECVQDMDHENMFWYRQDPGLGLRLIYFSYDVKMKEKGDIPEGYSVSREKKERFSLILESASTNQTSMYLCASRSSGRYNEQFFGPGTRLTVL.

This clonotype has ten or more counts. V usage is TRBV28 and J usage is TRBJ2-3; D gene ambiguous. Trimming removed 1 base at V and 3 bases at J, with 8 bases between. The CDR3 totals 14 residues. CDR1 is MDHEN and CDR2 is SYDVKM in the germline V gene. The CDR3: CASSLSTPTDTQYF. CDR3 in DNA: TGTGCCAGCAGTTTATCCACTCCAACAGATACGCAGTATTTT.

This clonotype was seen ten or more times. The chain employs TRBV7-2 and TRBJ2-3; unclear D gene. The CDR3 loop spans 14 amino acids. CDR1 is SGHTA and CDR2 is FQGNSA in the germline V gene. The V and J ends lost 1 base and 10 bases respectively, with 15 bases between them. The CDR3 here is CASSLEGLLVPQYF. In nucleotides, the CDR3 is TGTGCCAGCAGCTTAGAGGGCCTCCTGGTTCCGCAGTATTTT.

The chain links TRBV7-4 to TRBJ2-5; a possible D gene is TRBD1 (6 bases). Deletions cut 4 bases from V and 3 bases from J, with 12 bases between. The CDR3 is 14 amino acids. CDR1 SGHVT and CDR2 SQSDAQ come from the germline V gene. CDR3 DNA sequence: TGTGCCAGCAGCTCCCAGGGGATGAAAGAGACCCAGTACTTC. Translated, it gives CASSSQGMKETQYF.

This clonotype has at least ten counts. The rearrangement uses TRBV7-2 and TRBJ1-2; tentatively, D is TRBD1 (6 bases). Between the trimmed V and J ends, which lost 1 base and 1 base, there was a span of 16 bases. The germline CDR1 and CDR2 sequences are SGHTA and FQGNSA. CDR3 size: 17 residues. The CDR3, as DNA: TGTGCCAGCAGCTTAGAGCCCTTTGACAGGTATAACTATGGCTACACCTTC. Residues: CASSLEPFDRYNYGYTF.

The sample holds many counts of this clonotype. The chain uses TRBV6-1 and TRBJ2-1; 15 nucleotides match TRBD2. With 5 bases clipped from V and 4 bases from J, the junction kept 9 bases outside the gene matches. The germline CDR1 and CDR2 sequences are MNHNS and SASEGT. The CDR3 sequence is 18 residues long. The CDR3 is CASSTRPGTSGRYNEQFF. In DNA form, the CDR3 reads TGTGCCAGCAGTACCCGTCCCGGGACTAGCGGGAGGTACAATGAGCAGTTCTTC.

This clonotype was detected many times. The genes are TRBV7-2 and TRBJ1-1, with TRBD1 as a possible D gene (6 bases). Trimming removed 5 bases at V and 4 bases at J, with 14 bases between. CDR1 is SGHTA, CDR2 FQGNSA, per germline. The CDR3 has 14 amino acids. CDR3 bases: TGTGCCAGCAGCCAACAGGGCGTTGGCACTGAAGCTTTCTTT. Protein sequence: CASSQQGVGTEAFF. The variable domain in full, with the rest retrieved from reference TRBV7-2 and TRBJ1-1, is GAGVSQSPSNKVTEKGKDVELRCDPISGHTALYWYRQSLGQGLEFLIYFQGNSAPDKSGLPSDRFSAERTGGSVSTLTIQRTQQEDSAVYLCASSQQGVGTEAFFGQGTRLTVV.

The CDR3 sequence is CASRAGTVEAFF. Written as DNA, the CDR3 is TGTGCCAGCAGAGCGGGGACAGTTGAAGCTTTCTTT. The V and J genes are TRBV6-6 and TRBJ1-1; TRBD1 matches 7 bases. The V and J ends lost 6 bases and 7 bases, in that order; junction bases with no gene match: 5. CDR3 size: 12 residues. Germline lookup yields CDR1 MNHNY and CDR2 SVGAGI (reference sequence).

This clonotype has ten or more counts. V and J are TRBV7-2 and TRBJ2-5; maybe TRBD2 (5 bases). The V end lost 0 bases, the J end lost 7 bases, and 9 bases lay between the germline ends. The CDR3 runs to 13 residues. Germline CDR1 is SGHTA and CDR2 is FQGNSA. CDR3 in DNA: TGTGCCAGCAGCTTAGCGGGAGCCTGGACCCAGTACTTC. It codes for CASSLAGAWTQYF.

This clonotype has ten or more counts. V and J are TRBV7-2 and TRBJ2-1; D gene unclear. This CDR3 is built from 12 residues. The V and J ends lost 1 base and 6 bases respectively, with 4 bases between them. The V gene's germline CDR1 is SGHTA and CDR2 FQGNSA. The CDR3 spells CASSLGFNEQFF. DNA for the CDR3: TGTGCCAGCAGCTTAGGATTCAATGAGCAGTTCTTC.